The next 31 T cell receptor beta chains were all read from a single sample in a study of control samples from healthy donors and cancer patients (dated by TCRdb to 2019 to 2021). Libraries were constructed by the immunoSEQ multiplex PCR assay. TCRdb obtained this table from immuneACCESS and retained in-frame rearrangements with V and J assigned. These tables miss some clones; where compared with another copy, unresolved V genes account for less than half of the shortfall, and the remainder is unexplained. This sample comprises approximately 170,000 clones, 93% of them detected only once. About 4% of the sample is in the top ten clones. The sequenced sample was blood. These receptors were taken from a woman in her fifties or sixties in good health.

The chain combines TRBV6-5 with TRBJ2-6; D is possibly TRBD2 (7 bases). This CDR3 comprises 14 residues. Deletions cut 7 bases from V and 1 base from J, with 8 bases between. CDR1 is MNHEY and CDR2 is SVGAGI in the germline V gene. This CDR3 is CASKGGSGANVLTF. The CDR3 DNA sequence: TGTGCCAGCAAGGGGGGGTCTGGGGCCAACGTCCTGACTTTC.

The genes are TRBV20-1 and TRBJ1-1; TRBD1 agrees at 7 bases. J gave up 11 bases and V 4 bases, and 13 bases lay outside the gene matches. CDR3 length equals 13 residues. The germline gives CDR1 DFQATT, CDR2 SNEGSKA (reference sequence). The CDR3 DNA follows: TGCAGTGCTATTGACAGGGACCTAGGGGGGGCTTTCTTT. Protein: CSAIDRDLGGAFF.

The chain employs TRBV5-1 and TRBJ2-1; possibly TRBD2 for D (5 bases). With 2 bases removed from V and 4 bases from J, the gap between germline ends came to 7 bases. Germline values: CDR1 SGHRS, CDR2 YFSETQ. The CDR3 is 13 amino acids. CDR3 in amino acids: CASSFEGYNEQFF. The CDR3, as DNA: TGCGCCAGCAGCTTCGAGGGTTACAATGAGCAGTTCTTC. Looking up the rest from reference TRBV5-1 and TRBJ2-1 gives the full variable domain: KAGVTQTPRYLIKTRGQQVTLSCSPISGHRSVSWYQQTPGQGLQFLFEYFSETQRNKGNFPGRFSGRQFSNSRSEMNVSTLELGDSALYLCASSFEGYNEQFFGPGTRLTVL.

This chain uses TRBV7-2 with TRBJ2-7; D unclear. Between the trimmed V and J ends, which lost 2 bases and 2 bases, there was a span of 13 bases. This CDR3 has 15 amino acids. Germline lookup yields CDR1 SGHTA and CDR2 FQGNSA. Here the CDR3 DNA reads TGTGCCAGCAGCTTAACGAGGTCCGCCACCTACGAGCAGTACTTC. Translating it yields CASSLTRSATYEQYF.

About this clone: Additional DNA sequences in this sample encode the identical CDR3. The J gene is TRBJ1-4, the V gene TRBV4-3; D is ambiguous. V gave up 3 bases and J gave up 0 bases, with 8 bases separating them. Germline-derived CDR1 and CDR2 are LGHNA and YSLEER. This CDR3 has 15 amino acids. The DNA of the CDR3 is TGCGCCAGCAGCCAGGATCGGGCAACTAATGAAAAACTGTTTTTT. It is translated as CASSQDRATNEKLFF.

The J gene is TRBJ2-7, the V gene TRBV27; 10 positions match TRBD2. Germline CDR1 is MNHEY and CDR2 is SMNVEV (reference sequence). The CDR3 is 16 amino acids. The junction had 10 bases not matched to a gene; V was cut back by 5 bases and J by 3 bases. Here the CDR3 DNA reads TGTGCCAGCAGTCTAATTCCGGGACTAGCGTACTACGAGCAGTACTTC. Encoded protein: CASSLIPGLAYYEQYF.

The genes are TRBV15 and TRBJ2-7; D is unclear. Germline loops: CDR1 LNHNV, CDR2 YYDKDF (reference sequence). Trimming took off 1 base at V and 0 bases at J, with 1 base between the two ends. This CDR3 comprises 12 residues. CDR3 sequence: CATSRASYEQYF. The CDR3 DNA sequence: TGTGCCACCAGCAGAGCCTCCTACGAGCAGTACTTC.

This clone was found once. This sequence joins TRBV2 and TRBJ2-3, with a possible D match to TRBD2 (5 bases). With 6 bases removed from V and 2 bases from J, the gap between germline ends came to 12 bases. The CDR3 is 14 amino acids. From germline, CDR1 is SNHLY and CDR2 FYNNEI. CDR3 sequence: CASRERSSTDTQYF. The CDR3 coding sequence is TGTGCCAGCAGGGAGCGGAGCTCCACAGATACGCAGTATTTT. The whole variable domain, filled in from reference TRBV2 and TRBJ2-3, reads EPEVTQTPSHQVTQMGQEVILRCVPISNHLYFYWYRQILGQKVEFLVSFYNNEISEKSEIFDDQFSVERPDGSNFTLKIRSTKLEDSAMYFCASRERSSTDTQYFGPGTRLTVL.

V gene TRBV9 combines with J gene TRBJ2-1, with 16 bases matching TRBD2. Germline-derived CDR1 and CDR2 are SGDLS and YYNGEE. CDR3 length: 21 amino acids. V lost 3 bases to trimming and J lost 0 bases; unmatched junction nucleotides: 12. CDR3 DNA: TGTGCCAGCAGCGAGCGGCCGGGACTAGCGGGGGGGAATCCCTCCTACAATGAGCAGTTCTTC. It translates to CASSERPGLAGGNPSYNEQFF.

The V gene is TRBV9, the J gene TRBJ1-2; D perhaps matches TRBD1 (5 bases). The CDR3 sequence is 16 residues long. V was trimmed by 4 bases and J by 0 bases, leaving 16 bases between them. Germline values: CDR1 SGDLS, CDR2 YYNGEE. The CDR3, as DNA: TGTGCCAGCAGCTCCAGGGATTATCTAACTAACTATGGCTACACCTTC. This encodes CASSSRDYLTNYGYTF.

V is TRBV15 and J is TRBJ1-1; D uncertain. The CDR3 runs to 14 residues. Germline CDR1 is LNHNV and CDR2 is YYDKDF (reference sequence). V was trimmed by 0 bases and J by 4 bases, leaving 9 bases between them. The CDR3 protein is CATSRDPESTEAFF. CDR3 bases: TGTGCCACCAGCAGAGACCCAGAGAGCACTGAAGCTTTCTTT. The entire variable domain, with the rest obtained from reference TRBV15 and TRBJ1-1, is as follows: DAMVIQNPRYQVTQFGKPVTLSCSQTLNHNVMYWYQQKSSQAPKLLFHYYDKDFNNEADTPDNFQSRRPNTSFCFLDIRSPGLGDTAMYLCATSRDPESTEAFFGQGTRLTVV.

V usage is TRBV4-2 and J usage is TRBJ1-2; D uncertain. This CDR3 region has 15 residues. In germline, CDR1 is LGHNA, CDR2 YNFKEQ. V was shortened by 3 bases and J by 0 bases, with 11 bases between the two germline ends. CDR3 sequence (DNA): TGTGCCAGCAGCCAGTCTACAGCAGCTAACTATGGCTACACCTTC. It translates to CASSQSTAANYGYTF.

The J gene is TRBJ1-5, the V gene TRBV3-1 (or the pseudogene TRBV3-2); D remains ambiguous. CDR3 size: 15 residues. Per germline, CDR1 LGHDT and CDR2 YNNKEL (reference sequence). V was clipped by 1 base and J by 0 bases, with 7 bases between them. The CDR3 is CASSQGHNSNQPQHF. DNA of the CDR3: TGTGCCAGCAGCCAAGGGCACAATAGCAATCAGCCCCAGCATTTT.

This clone was seen a few times. The chain employs TRBV19 and TRBJ1-1, with D possibly matching TRBD1 (5 bases). CDR1 is LNHDA and CDR2 is SQIVND in the germline V gene (reference sequence). V lost 6 bases and J lost 0, with 14 bases in between. The CDR3 totals 15 residues. The CDR3 DNA reads TGTGCCAGTAGCCGGGACGGCAGCATGAACACTGAAGCTTTCTTT. This codes for CASSRDGSMNTEAFF.

The CDR3 reads CATSANQGDGYTF. Written as DNA, the CDR3 is TGTGCCACCAGTGCTAACCAGGGAGATGGCTACACCTTC. The chain couples TRBV24-1 to TRBJ1-2; D possibly corresponds to TRBD1 (5 bases). The CDR3 has 13 amino acids. V lost 5 bases and J 6 bases, leaving 12 bases between the germline ends. Germline CDR1 and CDR2: KGHDR and SFDVKD.

This sequence joins TRBV5-1 and TRBJ1-1; 7 positions agree with TRBD1. CDR1 and CDR2 (germline): SGHRS, YFSETQ. The CDR3 has 14 residues. After removal of 4 bases from V and 4 bases from J, the junction contained 7 bases not matched to a gene. The CDR3 DNA follows: TGCGCCAGCAGCATAGACAGGGAGGGCACTGAAGCTTTCTTT. Protein sequence: CASSIDREGTEAFF. Looking up the rest from reference TRBV5-1 and TRBJ1-1 gives the full variable domain: KAGVTQTPRYLIKTRGQQVTLSCSPISGHRSVSWYQQTPGQGLQFLFEYFSETQRNKGNFPGRFSGRQFSNSRSEMNVSTLELGDSALYLCASSIDREGTEAFFGQGTRLTVV.

The gene calls are TRBV20-1 and TRBJ2-5; D remains ambiguous. V lost 6 bases to trimming and J lost 4 bases, with 18 bases between them. This CDR3 has 14 residues. CDR1 is DFQATT and CDR2 is SNEGSKA in the germline V gene (reference sequence). DNA for the CDR3: TGCAGTGCCAGTCGGAGCTTGATGTCAGAGACCCAGTACTTC. Encoded protein: CSASRSLMSETQYF.

The chain is built from TRBV6-5 and TRBJ1-2, with 7 nucleotides matching TRBD1. The CDR3 contains 14 residues. Germline V gene sequence: CDR1 MNHEY, CDR2 SVGAGI. Trimming at V came to 6 bases and at J to 6 bases, leaving 10 bases not matched to a gene. CDR3 nucleotides: TGTGCCAGCAGGGCAGGGGGAGGAGGCCATGGCTACACCTTC. The encoded protein is CASRAGGGGHGYTF.

This chain connects TRBV12-5 to TRBJ1-5, with D unresolved. Trimming shortened V by 4 bases and J by 2 bases, and 9 bases separated the two germline ends. Germline V lookup: CDR1 LGHNT, CDR2 FRNRAP. The CDR3 loop spans 14 amino acids. The CDR3 protein is CASGSDGGNQPQHF. In DNA form, the CDR3 reads TGTGCTAGTGGTTCGGACGGAGGCAATCAGCCCCAGCATTTT.

The gene calls are TRBV27 and TRBJ1-5; D may be TRBD1 (5 bases). CDR3 length: 15 residues. V was cut by 1 base and J by 4 bases, with 11 bases left in between. Germline V gene data show CDR1 as MNHEY and CDR2 as SMNVEV (reference sequence). The CDR3 loop is CASSLFRDKNQPQHF. CDR3 in DNA: TGTGCCAGCAGTTTATTCAGGGATAAGAATCAGCCCCAGCATTTT.

The V call is TRBV3-1 (or the pseudogene TRBV3-2), the J call TRBJ2-3, with TRBD1 identical over 9 bases. The CDR3 extends over 14 amino acids. Germline assignment: CDR1 LGHDT and CDR2 YNNKEL (reference sequence). V lost 1 base to trimming and J lost 11 bases; unmatched junction nucleotides: 7. DNA of the CDR3: TGTGCCAGCAGCCAAGTAACAGGGGGCGGGGAGCAGTATTTT. Amino acid sequence: CASSQVTGGGEQYF.

The chain has TRBV27 and TRBJ1-2; D remains ambiguous. Germline V gene sequence: CDR1 MNHEY, CDR2 SMNVEV (reference sequence). This CDR3 contains 10 residues. Trimming took off 8 bases at V and 2 bases at J, with 3 bases between the two ends. The CDR3 DNA follows: TGTGCCAGCCAAAACTATGGCTACACCTTC. Encoded protein: CASQNYGYTF.

This chain joins TRBV5-6 and TRBJ1-6; a weak D match, TRBD1 (5 bases). CDR3 length: 16 residues. CDR1 and CDR2 (germline): SGHDT, YYEEEE. With 2 bases removed from V and 6 bases from J, the gap between germline ends came to 15 bases. CDR3 sequence reads: CASSFSDAGRNSPLHF. The CDR3 DNA reads as TGTGCCAGCAGCTTTTCTGATGCGGGGCGTAATTCACCCCTCCACTTT.

The chain joins TRBV24-1 to TRBJ2-2; possible D gene TRBD1, 6 bases. This CDR3 region has 15 residues. CDR1 and CDR2 (germline): KGHDR, SFDVKD. The V and J ends lost 4 bases and 5 bases respectively, with 13 bases between them. The CDR3 bases are TGTGCCACCAGTGACAGGCGTACAGGGACCGGGGAGCTGTTTTTT. It specifies CATSDRRTGTGELFF.

The V call is TRBV20-1, the J call TRBJ2-5; D unclear. Germline V gene lookup returns CDR1 DFQATT and CDR2 SNEGSKA (reference sequence). Between the trimmed V and J ends, which lost 3 bases and 2 bases, there was a span of 10 bases. This CDR3 is built from 13 residues. The CDR3 loop reads CSASPAKQETQYF. CDR3 DNA sequence: TGCAGTGCTAGTCCCGCAAAGCAAGAGACCCAGTACTTC.

The V gene is TRBV9, the J gene TRBJ1-2; 10 nucleotides agree with TRBD1. V lost 2 bases, J lost 6 bases, and 7 bases stayed unmatched. The CDR3 is 15 residues long. Germline-derived CDR1 and CDR2 are SGDLS and YYNGEE. CDR3 in amino acids: CASSVTGTGANGYTF. The CDR3 DNA is TGTGCCAGCAGCGTGACCGGGACAGGGGCGAATGGCTACACCTTC.

To note about this clone: The sample has other DNA sequences that encode this CDR3 too. This rearrangement joins TRBV10-3 to TRBJ1-5, with D tentatively TRBD1 (5 bases). CDR3 size: 14 residues. CDR1 and CDR2 (germline): ENHRY, SYGVKD. Between the trimmed V and J ends, which lost 3 bases and 1 base, there was a span of 7 bases. The CDR3 sequence: CAISEGVSNQPQHF. CDR3 nucleotides: TGTGCCATCAGTGAAGGGGTAAGCAATCAGCCCCAGCATTTT.

The CDR3 nucleotides are TGTGCCAGCAGTGGGGAGCCCAGGTCCCATGGCTACACCTTC. This gives the protein CASSGEPRSHGYTF. The V call is TRBV2, the J call TRBJ1-2; D is uncertain. V lost 4 bases and J lost 6, with 15 bases in between. The V gene's germline CDR1 is SNHLY and CDR2 FYNNEI. The CDR3 is made up of 14 amino acids.

CDR3 residues: CASSLGQGLVVDEQFF. DNA for the CDR3: TGTGCCAGCAGCTTGGGGCAGGGGTTAGTCGTCGATGAGCAGTTCTTC. This chain connects TRBV5-8 to TRBJ2-1; a possible D gene is TRBD1 (6 bases). Germline values: CDR1 SGHTS, CDR2 YDEGEE. This CDR3 region has 16 residues. The V end lost 0 bases, the J end lost 8 bases, and 18 bases lay between the germline ends.

The rearrangement links TRBV7-8 to TRBJ2-2, with 7 positions matching TRBD1. This CDR3 is built from 16 residues. Per germline, CDR1 SGHVS and CDR2 FQNEAQ. The J segment lost 2 bases and the V segment lost 1 base, leaving 4 bases of the junction unmatched. CDR3 region: CASSLEGGLNTGELFF. CDR3 in DNA: TGTGCCAGCAGCTTAGAAGGGGGCCTTAACACCGGGGAGCTGTTTTTT.

The genes are TRBV7-2 and TRBJ2-3; a weak D match, TRBD2 (5 bases). Germline V gene lookup returns CDR1 SGHTA and CDR2 FQGNSA. Trimming shortened V by 5 bases and J by 0 bases, and 12 bases separated the two germline ends. This CDR3 comprises 15 residues. CDR3 loop: CASSAPAESTDTQYF. DNA for the CDR3: TGTGCCAGCAGCGCCCCAGCGGAGAGCACAGATACGCAGTATTTT. Full variable domain (missing parts from reference TRBV7-2 and TRBJ2-3): GAGVSQSPSNKVTEKGKDVELRCDPISGHTALYWYRQSLGQGLEFLIYFQGNSAPDKSGLPSDRFSAERTGGSVSTLTIQRTQQEDSAVYLCASSAPAESTDTQYFGPGTRLTVL.